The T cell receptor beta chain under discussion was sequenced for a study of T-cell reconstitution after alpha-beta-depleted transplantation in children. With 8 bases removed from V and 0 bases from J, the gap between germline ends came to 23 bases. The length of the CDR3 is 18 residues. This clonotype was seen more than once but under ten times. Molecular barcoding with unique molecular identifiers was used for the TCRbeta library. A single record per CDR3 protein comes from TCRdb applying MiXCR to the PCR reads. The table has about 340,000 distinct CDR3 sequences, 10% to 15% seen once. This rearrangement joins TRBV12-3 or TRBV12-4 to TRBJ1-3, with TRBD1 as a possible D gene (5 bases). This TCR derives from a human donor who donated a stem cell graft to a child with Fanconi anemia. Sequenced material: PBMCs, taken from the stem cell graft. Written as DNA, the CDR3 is TGTGCCAGCTGTCCTTACCCATCCCGGGGGGGCTCTGGAAACACCATATATTTT. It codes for CASCPYPSRGGSGNTIYF.